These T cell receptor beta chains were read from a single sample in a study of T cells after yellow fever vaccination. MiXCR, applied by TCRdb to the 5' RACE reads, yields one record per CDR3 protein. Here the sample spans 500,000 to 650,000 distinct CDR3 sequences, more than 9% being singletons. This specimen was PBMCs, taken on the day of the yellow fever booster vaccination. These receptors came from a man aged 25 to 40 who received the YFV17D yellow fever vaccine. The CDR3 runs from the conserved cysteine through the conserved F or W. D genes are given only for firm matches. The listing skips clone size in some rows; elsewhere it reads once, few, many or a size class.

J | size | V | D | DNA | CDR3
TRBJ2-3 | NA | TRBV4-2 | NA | TGTGCCAGCAGCCAAGATTACGGGAGAATCGCAGATACGCAGTATTTT | CASSQDYGRIADTQYF
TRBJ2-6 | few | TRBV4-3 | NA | TGCGCCAGCAGCCAAGGGGCAGGGGTTGGGGCCAACGTCCTGACTTTC | CASSQGAGVGANVLTF
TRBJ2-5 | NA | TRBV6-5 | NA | TGTGCCAGCAGTTACTCTGGGACCATGGTGCCCCAGTACTTC | CASSYSGTMVPQYF
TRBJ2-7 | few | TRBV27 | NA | TGTGCCAGCAGTCCACTACCCGTCGCCTACGAGCAGTACTTC | CASSPLPVAYEQYF
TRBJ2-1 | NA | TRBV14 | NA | TGTGCCAGCAGCCAAGGCGATAGCGCCTACAATGAGCAGTTCTTC | CASSQGDSAYNEQFF
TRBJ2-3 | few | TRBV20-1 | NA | TGCAGTGCTACTCGGCCGGAGGGCACAGATACGCAGTATTTT | CSATRPEGTDTQYF
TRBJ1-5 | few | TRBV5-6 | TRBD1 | TGTGCCAGCAGCTTTGGTACAGGGGCGTCCAATCAGCCCCAGCATTTT | CASSFGTGASNQPQHF
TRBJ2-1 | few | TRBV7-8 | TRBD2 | TGTGCCAGCAGCTCACGAGCGGGAGCAGAGCAGTTCTTC | CASSSRAGAEQFF
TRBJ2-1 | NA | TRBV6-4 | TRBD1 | TGTGCCAGCAGTGAAAACAGGGGAAATGAGCAGTTCTTC | CASSENRGNEQFF
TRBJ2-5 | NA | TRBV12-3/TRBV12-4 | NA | TGTGCCAGCAGTTACGGGACCGGGCAGACCCAGTACTTC | CASSYGTGQTQYF
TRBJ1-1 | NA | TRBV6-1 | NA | TGTGCCAGCAGCCGCGGGGGGCAGAAGGCTGAAGCTTTCTTT | CASSRGGQKAEAFF
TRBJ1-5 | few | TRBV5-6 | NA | TGTGCCAGCAGCTGGGCACAGGGCAAATATAGCAATCAGCCCCAGCATTTT | CASSWAQGKYSNQPQHF
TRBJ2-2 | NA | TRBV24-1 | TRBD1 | TGTGCCACCAGTGATTCCGGGACAGGTTCCCCCGGGGAGCTGTTTTTT | CATSDSGTGSPGELFF
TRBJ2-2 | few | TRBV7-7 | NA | TGTGCCAGCAGCCAGGACGATTGGGCCGGGGAGCTGTTTTTT | CASSQDDWAGELFF
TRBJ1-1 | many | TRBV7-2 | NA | TGTGCCAGCAGCTTAGAGGTGTCCCACACTGAAGCTTTCTTT | CASSLEVSHTEAFF
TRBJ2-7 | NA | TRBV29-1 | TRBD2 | TGCAGCGTTGAAGATCTTATAGCGGGAGGAACCTACGAGCAGTACTTC | CSVEDLIAGGTYEQYF
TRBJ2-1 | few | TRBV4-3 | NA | TGCGCCAGCAGCCAAGAAGGGCAGTCTGGCACTGAGCAGTTCTTC | CASSQEGQSGTEQFF